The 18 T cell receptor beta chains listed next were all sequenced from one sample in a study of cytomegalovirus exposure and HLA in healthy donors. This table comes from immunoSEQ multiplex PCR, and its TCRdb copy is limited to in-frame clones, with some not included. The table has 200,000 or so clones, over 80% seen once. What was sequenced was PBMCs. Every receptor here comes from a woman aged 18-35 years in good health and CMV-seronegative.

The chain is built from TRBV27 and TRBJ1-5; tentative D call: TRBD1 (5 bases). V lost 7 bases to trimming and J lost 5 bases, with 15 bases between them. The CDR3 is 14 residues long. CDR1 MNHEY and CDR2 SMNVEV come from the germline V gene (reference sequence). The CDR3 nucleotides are TGTGCCAGCAACGTCAAGGGAGGGGATCAGCCCCAGCATTTT. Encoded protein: CASNVKGGDQPQHF.

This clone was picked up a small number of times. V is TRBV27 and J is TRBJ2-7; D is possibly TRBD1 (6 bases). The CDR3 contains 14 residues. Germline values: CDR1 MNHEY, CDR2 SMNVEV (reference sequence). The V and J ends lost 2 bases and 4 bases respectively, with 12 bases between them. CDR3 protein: CASSLTTGQYEQYF. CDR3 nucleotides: TGTGCCAGCAGTTTAACGACGGGACAATACGAGCAGTACTTC.

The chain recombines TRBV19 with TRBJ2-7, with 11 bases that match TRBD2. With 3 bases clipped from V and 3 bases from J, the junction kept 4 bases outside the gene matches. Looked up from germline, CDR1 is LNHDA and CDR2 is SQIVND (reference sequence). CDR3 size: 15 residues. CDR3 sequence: CASSIELAGVYEQYF. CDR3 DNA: TGTGCCAGTAGTATTGAACTAGCGGGGGTCTACGAGCAGTACTTC.

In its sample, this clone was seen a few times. CDR3 amino acids: CASEGVRAHQPQHF. CDR3 nucleotides: TGTGCCAGTGAGGGAGTGAGGGCTCATCAGCCCCAGCATTTT. The rearrangement uses TRBV19 and TRBJ1-5; D ambiguous. Germline V lookup: CDR1 LNHDA, CDR2 SQIVND (reference sequence). Trimming removed 8 bases at V and 5 bases at J, with 16 bases between. This CDR3 is 14 amino acids long.

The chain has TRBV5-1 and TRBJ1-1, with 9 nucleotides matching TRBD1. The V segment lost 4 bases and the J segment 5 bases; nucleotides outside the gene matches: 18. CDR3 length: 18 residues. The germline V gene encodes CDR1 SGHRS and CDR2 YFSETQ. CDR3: CASSPGQGQLVFWTEAFF. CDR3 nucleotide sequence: TGCGCCAGCAGCCCAGGACAGGGGCAATTGGTTTTTTGGACTGAAGCTTTCTTT.

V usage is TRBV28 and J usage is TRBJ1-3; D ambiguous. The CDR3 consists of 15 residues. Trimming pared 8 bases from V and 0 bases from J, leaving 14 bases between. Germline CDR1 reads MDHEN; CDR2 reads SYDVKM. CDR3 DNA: TGTGCCAGCTATCACCGTGGAGGCTCTGGAAACACCATATATTTT. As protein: CASYHRGGSGNTIYF. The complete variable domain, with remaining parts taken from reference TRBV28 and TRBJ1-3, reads DVKVTQSSRYLVKRTGEKVFLECVQDMDHENMFWYRQDPGLGLRLIYFSYDVKMKEKGDIPEGYSVSREKKERFSLILESASTNQTSMYLCASYHRGGSGNTIYFGEGSWLTVV.

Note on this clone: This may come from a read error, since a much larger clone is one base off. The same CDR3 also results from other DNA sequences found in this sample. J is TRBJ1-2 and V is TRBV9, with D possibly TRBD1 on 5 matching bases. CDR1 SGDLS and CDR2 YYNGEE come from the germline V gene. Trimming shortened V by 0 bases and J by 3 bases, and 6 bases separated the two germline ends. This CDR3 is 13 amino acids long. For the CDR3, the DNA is TGTGCCAGCAGCGTAGGGGGGGACTATGGCTACACCTTC. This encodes CASSVGGDYGYTF.

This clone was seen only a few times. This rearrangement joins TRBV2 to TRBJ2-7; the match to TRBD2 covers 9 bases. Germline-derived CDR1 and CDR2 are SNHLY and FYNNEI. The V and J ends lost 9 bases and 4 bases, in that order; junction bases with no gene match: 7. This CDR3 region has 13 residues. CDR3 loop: CARGLSGRYEQYF. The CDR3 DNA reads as TGTGCCAGGGGGCTTAGCGGGAGATACGAGCAGTACTTC. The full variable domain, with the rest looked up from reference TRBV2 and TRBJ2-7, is EPEVTQTPSHQVTQMGQEVILRCVPISNHLYFYWYRQILGQKVEFLVSFYNNEISEKSEIFDDQFSVERPDGSNFTLKIRSTKLEDSAMYFCARGLSGRYEQYFGPGTRLTVT.

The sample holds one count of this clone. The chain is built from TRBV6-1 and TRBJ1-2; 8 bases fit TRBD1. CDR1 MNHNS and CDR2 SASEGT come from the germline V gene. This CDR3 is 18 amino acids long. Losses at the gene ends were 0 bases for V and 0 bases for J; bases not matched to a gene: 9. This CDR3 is CASSEALIGQGANYGYTF. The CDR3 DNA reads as TGTGCCAGCAGTGAAGCGCTCATAGGACAGGGTGCTAACTATGGCTACACCTTC.

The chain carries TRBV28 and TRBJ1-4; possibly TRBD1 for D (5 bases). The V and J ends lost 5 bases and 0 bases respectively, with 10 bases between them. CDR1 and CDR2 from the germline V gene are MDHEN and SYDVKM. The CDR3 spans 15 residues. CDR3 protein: CASSPRTPTNEKLFF. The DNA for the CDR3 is TGTGCCAGCAGTCCGCGGACACCAACTAATGAAAAACTGTTTTTT.

The CDR3 sequence: CASSESRLENTEAFF. In DNA form, the CDR3 reads TGTGCCAGCAGTGAATCACGGCTAGAGAACACTGAAGCTTTCTTT. The chain joins TRBV2 to TRBJ1-1; D unresolved. V lost 2 bases, J lost 1 base, and 11 bases lay in between. Germline assignment: CDR1 SNHLY and CDR2 FYNNEI. The CDR3 is 15 amino acids.

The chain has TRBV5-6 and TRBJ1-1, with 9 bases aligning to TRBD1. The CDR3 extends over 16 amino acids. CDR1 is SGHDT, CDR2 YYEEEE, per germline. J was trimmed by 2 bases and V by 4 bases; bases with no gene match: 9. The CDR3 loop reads CASSPRDRELNTEAFF. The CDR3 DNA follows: TGTGCCAGCAGCCCCCGGGACAGGGAATTAAACACTGAAGCTTTCTTT. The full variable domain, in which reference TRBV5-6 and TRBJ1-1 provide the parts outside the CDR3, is DAGVTQSPTHLIKTRGQQVTLRCSPKSGHDTVSWYQQALGQGPQFIFQYYEEEERQRGNFPDRFSGHQFPNYSSELNVNALLLGDSALYLCASSPRDRELNTEAFFGQGTRLTVV.

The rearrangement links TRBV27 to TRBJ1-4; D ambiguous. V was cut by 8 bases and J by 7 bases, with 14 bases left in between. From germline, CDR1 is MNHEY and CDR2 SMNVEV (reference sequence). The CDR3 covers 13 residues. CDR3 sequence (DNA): TGTGCCAGCGCCAGACAAGTGGGTGAAAAACTGTTTTTT. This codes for CASARQVGEKLFF.

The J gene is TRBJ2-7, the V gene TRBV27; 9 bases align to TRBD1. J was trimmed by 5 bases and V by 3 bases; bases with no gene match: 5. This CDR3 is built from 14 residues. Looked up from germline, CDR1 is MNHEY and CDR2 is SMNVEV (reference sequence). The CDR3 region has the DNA TGTGCCAGCAGTTTCGGACAGGGGAATAACGAGCAGTACTTC. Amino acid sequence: CASSFGQGNNEQYF.

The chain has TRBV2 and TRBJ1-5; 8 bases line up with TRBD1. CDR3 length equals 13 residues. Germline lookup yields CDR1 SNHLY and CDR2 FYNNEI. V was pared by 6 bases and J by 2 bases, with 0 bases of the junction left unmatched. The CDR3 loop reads CASRTGGNQPQHF. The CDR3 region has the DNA TGTGCCAGCAGGACAGGGGGCAATCAGCCCCAGCATTTT.

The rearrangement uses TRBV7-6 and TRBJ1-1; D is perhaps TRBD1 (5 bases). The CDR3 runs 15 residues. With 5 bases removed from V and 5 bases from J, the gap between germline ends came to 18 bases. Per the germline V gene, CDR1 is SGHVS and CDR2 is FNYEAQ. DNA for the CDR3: TGTGCCAGCAGCACCAATCCCGGGACTTCGACTGAAGCTTTCTTT. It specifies CASSTNPGTSTEAFF.

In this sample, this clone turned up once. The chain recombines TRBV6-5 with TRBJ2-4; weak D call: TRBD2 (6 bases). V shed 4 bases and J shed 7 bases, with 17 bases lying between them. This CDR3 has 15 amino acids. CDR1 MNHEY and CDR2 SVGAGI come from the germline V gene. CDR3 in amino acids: CASSSLGGGVNIQYF. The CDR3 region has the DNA TGTGCCAGCAGTTCCCTCGGCGGAGGGGTTAACATTCAGTACTTC.

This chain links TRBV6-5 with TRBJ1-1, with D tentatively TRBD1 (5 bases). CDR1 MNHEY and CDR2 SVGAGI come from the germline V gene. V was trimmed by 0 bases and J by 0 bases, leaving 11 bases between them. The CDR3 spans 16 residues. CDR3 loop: CASSYSPAGMNTEAFF. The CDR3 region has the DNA TGTGCCAGCAGTTACTCGCCTGCAGGGATGAACACTGAAGCTTTCTTT.